This TCR beta chain is drawn from a study of metastatic and nonmetastatic thyroid tumors. In the study overall: Repertoires of blood and of tissue (tumor or nodule) from malignant and benign thyroid patients were compared.

Remarks on this clone: The antigen remains unidentified.

General study results and limits: Malignant thyroid tumors reportedly had TCR beta diversity that was significantly higher than in benign nodules, in blood and tumor.

There were no patients who had received any treatment before thyroid surgery. In the source study's methods: Building a distant-metastasis classifier for papillary thyroid cancer drew on CDR3 differences across clinicopathological groups. TCRdb redid the clone calls on the PCR reads using MiXCR. It is TCRdb's table, rather than the study itself, that gives the V and J calls and clone size. The sample includes more than 15,000 clones, about 20% of them seen just once. Germline assignment: CDR1 SEHNR and CDR2 FQNEAQ (reference sequence). V lost 3 bases and J lost 8, with 16 bases in between. CDR3 length: 14 amino acids.

The chain employs TRBV7-9 and TRBJ1-2; tentative D call: TRBD1 (5 bases). Sequencing was done on a sample of adjacent normal tissue. The TCR was taken from a female donor with papillary thyroid cancer or a benign thyroid nodule (not recorded which). Some clones in this sample may be carry-over from other donors' samples. This chain's CDR3 is CASSFDSRTQGYTF. The DNA of the CDR3 is TGTGCCAGCAGCTTTGACAGCCGGACGCAAGGCTACACCTTC.